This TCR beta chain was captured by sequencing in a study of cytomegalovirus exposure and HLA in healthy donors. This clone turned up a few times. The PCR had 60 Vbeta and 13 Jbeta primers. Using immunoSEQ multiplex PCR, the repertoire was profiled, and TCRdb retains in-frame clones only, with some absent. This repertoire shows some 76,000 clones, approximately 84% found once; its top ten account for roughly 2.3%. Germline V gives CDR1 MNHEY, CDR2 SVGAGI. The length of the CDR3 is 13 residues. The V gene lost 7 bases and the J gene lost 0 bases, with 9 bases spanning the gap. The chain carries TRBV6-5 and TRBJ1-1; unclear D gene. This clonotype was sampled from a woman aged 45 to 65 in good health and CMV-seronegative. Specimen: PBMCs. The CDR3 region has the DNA TGTGCCAGCAAGCACGGTATGAACACTGAAGCTTTCTTT. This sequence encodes CASKHGMNTEAFF.